This T cell receptor (beta chain) was identified during a study of blood T cell repertoires in COVID-19. Profiled with immunoSEQ multiplex PCR; TCRdb holds only in-frame clones, not every one. Here the sample spans approximately 150,000 clones, roughly 82% being singletons. Per germline, CDR1 MNHEY and CDR2 SMNVEV (reference sequence). Trimming pared 8 bases from V and 6 bases from J, leaving 7 bases between. The CDR3 has 10 residues. This sequence originates from a woman aged 45-65 years in a cohort sampled during active or convalescent COVID-19. V is TRBV27 and J is TRBJ1-2; no clear D gene. The sample comprised peripheral blood. CDR3 sequence (DNA): TGTGCCAGCTTTCAGGATGGCTACACCTTC. Residues: CASFQDGYTF.